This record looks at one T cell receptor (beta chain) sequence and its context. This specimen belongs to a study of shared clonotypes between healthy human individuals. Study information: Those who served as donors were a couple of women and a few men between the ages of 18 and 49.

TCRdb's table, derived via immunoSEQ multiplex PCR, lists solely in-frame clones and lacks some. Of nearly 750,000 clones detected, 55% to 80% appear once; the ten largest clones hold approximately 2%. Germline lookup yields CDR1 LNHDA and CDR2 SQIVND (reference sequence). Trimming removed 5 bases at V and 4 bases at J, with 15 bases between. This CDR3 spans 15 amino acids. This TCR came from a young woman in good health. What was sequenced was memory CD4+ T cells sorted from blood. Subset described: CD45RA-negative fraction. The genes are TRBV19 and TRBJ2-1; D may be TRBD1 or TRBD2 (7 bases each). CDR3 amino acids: CASSLGGGSYNEQFF. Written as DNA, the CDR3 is TGTGCCAGTAGTTTAGGGGGCGGGAGTTACAATGAGCAGTTCTTC.